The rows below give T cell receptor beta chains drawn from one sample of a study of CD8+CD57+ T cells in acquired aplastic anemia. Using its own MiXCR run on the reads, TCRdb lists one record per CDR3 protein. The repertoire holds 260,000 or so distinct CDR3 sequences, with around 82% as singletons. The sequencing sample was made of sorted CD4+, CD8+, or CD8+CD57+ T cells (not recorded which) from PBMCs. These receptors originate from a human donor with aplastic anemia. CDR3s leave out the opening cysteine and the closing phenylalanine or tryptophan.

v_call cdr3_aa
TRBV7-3 ASGDAGTAEKY
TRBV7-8 ASSQEDRSRST
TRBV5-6 ASSPSATSSNEQF
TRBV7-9 ASSFAGSGGRQD
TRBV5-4 ASSGPGLAYEQY
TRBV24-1 ATSDGDRGRRANYGYT
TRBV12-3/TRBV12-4 ASPYSGNQPQH
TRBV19 ASSLASGAYTQY
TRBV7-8 ASSRAGGEQYVG
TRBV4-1 ASSQEGGDSYYNEQF
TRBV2 ASGEGGGDGQYVEL
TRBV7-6 ASSLAHGGKETEF
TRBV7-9 ASSLDLTELFFAF
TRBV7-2 ASSLSGGGVQETQY
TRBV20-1 SAGGGSYGYT
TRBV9 ASSSGTGAPTKC
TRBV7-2 ASSLGSGSGDTQQF
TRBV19 ASSLASGAYNEY
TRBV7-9 ASSLWGSGEQF
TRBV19 ASSPPPGGTEAF
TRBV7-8 ASSLPGGPVTQDF
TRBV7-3 ASSAGGTWGETQY
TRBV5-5 ASSHRRSGGSDEQF
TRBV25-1 ASSEEPGTEAF
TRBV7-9 ASSLAGSSRANIEQF
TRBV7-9 ASSLGPETRYS
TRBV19 ASSFPSSADNEQFF
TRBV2 ASSHEGTDTVKY
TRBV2 ASSGAGGANTEY
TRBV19 ASSGGGHNTDTQY
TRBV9 ASSPRGNQETQY
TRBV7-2 ASSSNGQVQH
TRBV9 ASRGGVAVRYT
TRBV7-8 ASGVGAKDTAY
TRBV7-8 ASSQAGTQPPQ
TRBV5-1 ASSLAQDYGTQY
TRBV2 ASREAYSNQHQH
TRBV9 ASSVAGQSTATH
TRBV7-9 ASSSPVGGLEETQY
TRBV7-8 ASSLDLAPDTEYF
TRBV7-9 ASSLLVAQDTQY
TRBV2 ASSGGNEKETQH
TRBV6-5 ASSPGGGSDTQY
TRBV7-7 ASSMTVSTEAFF
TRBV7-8 ASSLVGVNEPH
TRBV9 ASSVKEGQGWTEAF
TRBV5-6 ATSPVAGTSGSRNYNEQF
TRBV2 ASSDGGMHAEV